What follows are 20 T cell receptor beta chains derived from one specimen sequenced in a study of T cells and Merkel cell carcinoma outcomes. Produced via immunoSEQ multiplex PCR; TCRdb's table is partial and in-frame only. The table has about 19,000 clones, around 80% seen once. The sequencing sample was made of tumor tissue from Merkel cell carcinoma. All receptors come from a human donor with Merkel cell carcinoma.

The V gene is TRBV4-1, the J gene TRBJ1-2; D call uncertain. V dropped 4 bases and J dropped 4 bases, with 16 bases sitting between them. Looked up from germline, CDR1 is MGHRA and CDR2 is YSYEKL. The CDR3 length is 15 residues. The CDR3 bases are TGCGCCAGCAGCCCTAAAGAGGGTGGTGGCTATGGCTACACCTTC. Translating it yields CASSPKEGGGYGYTF.

The chain employs TRBV7-9 and TRBJ2-5, with 7 bases identical to TRBD1. This CDR3 spans 15 amino acids. Unmatched junction bases numbered 11, after V lost 5 bases and J lost 5 bases. CDR1 is SEHNR and CDR2 is FQNEAQ in the germline V gene (reference sequence). The CDR3 nucleotides read TGTGCCAGCAGCCTTCCAACAGGGGATTGGGAGACCCAGTACTTC. Translation: CASSLPTGDWETQYF.

This chain uses TRBV7-2 with TRBJ1-6, with a weak D call TRBD1 (5 bases). This CDR3 is 13 amino acids long. Per germline, CDR1 SGHTA and CDR2 FQGNSA. The V and J ends lost 2 bases and 10 bases respectively, with 9 bases between them. The CDR3 region has the DNA TGTGCCAGCAGCTTAAGATGGGGCTCACCCCTCCACTTT. It specifies CASSLRWGSPLHF. The full variable domain, completed using reference TRBV7-2 and TRBJ1-6, is GAGVSQSPSNKVTEKGKDVELRCDPISGHTALYWYRQSLGQGLEFLIYFQGNSAPDKSGLPSDRFSAERTGGSVSTLTIQRTQQEDSAVYLCASSLRWGSPLHFGNGTRLTVT.

The J gene is TRBJ2-3, the V gene TRBV7-9; the D gene is possibly TRBD2 (6 bases). CDR3 length equals 12 residues. The V end lost 10 bases, the J end lost 2 bases, and 10 bases lay between the germline ends. Germline lookup yields CDR1 SEHNR and CDR2 FQNEAQ (reference sequence). In DNA form, the CDR3 reads TGTGCCAACGCGGGGCCCACAGATACGCAGTATTTT. Amino acids: CANAGPTDTQYF.

The chain links TRBV28 to TRBJ2-7; 8 bases map to TRBD1. V lost 3 bases and J lost 2; bases outside the gene matches: 6. CDR3 size: 15 residues. Per germline, CDR1 MDHEN and CDR2 SYDVKM. CDR3 in amino acids: CASSFYRDRTYEQYF. The CDR3 coding sequence is TGTGCCAGCAGTTTTTACCGGGACAGGACCTACGAGCAGTACTTC.

The chain combines TRBV9 with TRBJ2-7; D remains ambiguous. CDR1 and CDR2 from the germline V gene are SGDLS and YYNGEE. This CDR3 is built from 13 residues. Trimming removed 2 bases from V and 4 bases from J, with 10 bases in between. The CDR3 nucleotides are TGTGCCAGCAGCGTGAACAGCCAATACGAGCAGTACTTC. It encodes CASSVNSQYEQYF.

As concerns this clone: A junction end diverges from the germline sequence, so it may reflect a read error. This chain connects TRBV7-8 to TRBJ2-5; D unresolved. Germline values: CDR1 SGHVS, CDR2 FQNEAQ. The CDR3 is made up of 15 amino acids. As DNA, the CDR3 is TGTGCCAGCTGGCTTTCCGGGCAGAGCCAACAGACCCAGTACTTC. Residues: CASWLSGQSQQTQYF.

The genes are TRBV5-8 and TRBJ2-2; perhaps TRBD2 as D (6 bases). Germline V gene data show CDR1 as SGHTS and CDR2 as YDEGEE. Trimming cost V 3 bases and J 7 bases, with 13 bases left between them. The CDR3 is 14 amino acids. The chain's CDR3 is CASSSGGLVGELFF. CDR3 nucleotides: TGTGCCAGCAGCTCCGGGGGTTTGGTCGGGGAGCTGTTTTTT.

V and J are TRBV6-1 and TRBJ2-7; maybe TRBD2 (6 bases). The CDR3 is 13 amino acids. Germline lookup yields CDR1 MNHNS and CDR2 SASEGT. V lost 4 bases and J lost 6, with 13 bases in between. CDR3 in amino acids: CASSVDYFSEQYF. Written as DNA, the CDR3 is TGTGCCAGCAGTGTGGACTACTTTTCCGAGCAGTACTTC.

The chain carries TRBV18 and TRBJ1-3, with D hard to call. Trimming pared 6 bases from V and 0 bases from J, leaving 9 bases between. The CDR3 runs 14 residues. Germline V gene lookup returns CDR1 KGHSH and CDR2 LQKENI. CDR3 coding DNA: TGTGCCAGCTCCCCTTCAGCCTCTGGAAACACCATATATTTT. This sequence encodes CASSPSASGNTIYF.

The J gene is TRBJ2-3, the V gene TRBV7-3, with 14 bases fitting TRBD2. Germline-derived CDR1 and CDR2 are SGHTA and FQGTGA. The trim removed 5 bases at V and 1 base at J, leaving 2 bases unmatched. The CDR3 is 16 residues long. The CDR3, as DNA: TGTGCCAGCAGCATGACTAGCGGGGGGGGCACAGATACGCAGTATTTT. Its protein product is CASSMTSGGGTDTQYF.

The chain combines TRBV29-1 with TRBJ1-4, with 9 bases matching TRBD1. The CDR3 loop spans 11 amino acids. Germline V gene lookup returns CDR1 SQVTM and CDR2 ANQGSEA. CDR3 amino acids: CRDRGDEKLFF. The CDR3 DNA is TGCAGGGACAGGGGAGACGAAAAACTGTTTTTT.

The chain links TRBV11-2 to TRBJ2-7; the D gene is possibly TRBD1 (6 bases). The V end lost 6 bases, the J end lost 6 bases, and 12 bases lay between the germline ends. Germline values: CDR1 SGHAT, CDR2 FQNNGV. The CDR3 loop spans 12 amino acids. In DNA form, the CDR3 reads TGTGCCAGCAGTCTAGGACAGAGCGAGCAGTACTTC. This codes for CASSLGQSEQYF. The whole variable domain, remainder taken from reference TRBV11-2 and TRBJ2-7, is EAGVAQSPRYKIIEKRQSVAFWCNPISGHATLYWYQQILGQGPKLLIQFQNNGVVDDSQLPKDRFSAERLKGVDSTLKIQPAKLEDSAVYLCASSLGQSEQYFGPGTRLTVT.

The chain links TRBV30 to TRBJ1-5; D might be TRBD1 (5 bases). Trimming stripped 3 bases from V and 6 bases from J, with 12 bases between. Germline lookup yields CDR1 GTSNPN and CDR2 SVGIG (reference sequence). The CDR3 is 13 amino acids. The CDR3: CAWSRELGQPQHF. The CDR3 DNA follows: TGTGCCTGGAGCAGGGAATTGGGTCAGCCCCAGCATTTT.

This rearrangement joins TRBV6-5 to TRBJ2-1, with a possible D match to TRBD1 (6 bases). V was shortened by 0 bases and J by 8 bases, with 11 bases between the two germline ends. Germline CDR1 is MNHEY and CDR2 is SVGAGI. The CDR3 covers 14 residues. CDR3 protein: CASSYSQGSDEQFF. In DNA form, the CDR3 reads TGTGCCAGCAGTTACTCACAGGGAAGCGATGAGCAGTTCTTC.

In its sample, this clone was seen once. The V and J genes are TRBV7-9 and TRBJ1-4; D is undetermined. Germline CDR1 and CDR2: SEHNR and FQNEAQ (reference sequence). Trimming pared 5 bases from V and 11 bases from J, leaving 18 bases between. The CDR3 spans 14 residues. The CDR3 reads CASSHPEQVGKLFF. Written as DNA, the CDR3 is TGTGCCAGCAGCCATCCGGAGCAGGTGGGGAAACTGTTTTTT.

Points on this clone: At the DNA level, this CDR3 is encoded by other sequences in the same sample as well. V is TRBV5-1 and J is TRBJ1-1, with D possibly TRBD1 on 6 matching bases. Germline V lookup: CDR1 SGHRS, CDR2 YFSETQ. The CDR3 is made up of 14 amino acids. V gave up 4 bases and J gave up 1 base, with 11 bases separating them. Here the CDR3 reads CASSPYRENTEAFF. For the CDR3, the DNA is TGCGCCAGCAGCCCATACAGGGAGAACACTGAAGCTTTCTTT.

The chain combines TRBV7-3 with TRBJ1-1; tentatively, D is TRBD1 (6 bases). V gave up 2 bases and J gave up 1 base, with 8 bases separating them. Germline V CDR1 and CDR2: SGHTA, FQGTGA. The CDR3 consists of 14 residues. In DNA form, the CDR3 reads TGTGCCAGCAGCTTAGTAGGGGGGAACACTGAAGCTTTCTTT. It codes for CASSLVGGNTEAFF.

The V and J genes are TRBV18 and TRBJ1-1, with unresolved D. Germline V gives CDR1 KGHSH, CDR2 LQKENI. This CDR3 has 14 residues. Deletions cut 3 bases from V and 3 bases from J, with 11 bases between. CDR3 sequence reads: CASSPRHKDTEAFF. The CDR3, as DNA: TGTGCCAGCTCACCTAGACACAAAGACACTGAAGCTTTCTTT.

The V call is TRBV4-1, the J call TRBJ2-7; no clear D gene. Trimming shortened V by 1 base and J by 3 bases, and 10 bases separated the two germline ends. Germline V gene data show CDR1 as MGHRA and CDR2 as YSYEKL. The CDR3 sequence is 14 residues long. CDR3 amino acids: CASSQVVRDYEQYF. CDR3 sequence (DNA): TGCGCCAGCAGCCAAGTGGTACGAGACTACGAGCAGTACTTC.